These T cell receptor beta chains were read from a single sample in a study of blood T cell repertoires in COVID-19. Sequencing used immunoSEQ multiplex PCR; TCRdb keeps in-frame clones, though not all of them. Of about 190,000 clones in the sample, about 83% were seen once. Sequencing used peripheral blood. All receptors come from a woman aged 70 to 79 with active or convalescent COVID-19. CDR3s include the opening cysteine and the closing phenylalanine or tryptophan. A D gene is named only where the DNA matches it firmly. Expanded clones are given a class, and other clones once, few, many or no size at all.

size | J | V | D | CDR3 | DNA
few | TRBJ2-7 | TRBV25-1 | . | CASSEADSLYEQYF | TGTGCCAGCAGTGAAGCAGACTCTCTCTACGAGCAGTACTTC
few | TRBJ1-2 | TRBV6-5 | TRBD1 | CASRQLDRGYGYTF | TGTGCCAGCAGGCAATTGGACAGGGGTTATGGCTACACCTTC
. | TRBJ2-5 | TRBV19 | . | CATRSRGGTSGETQYF | TGTGCCACCCGCTCGAGGGGCGGGACCAGTGGAGAGACCCAGTACTTC
. | TRBJ2-3 | TRBV19 | TRBD2 | CASSIASGSSTDTQYF | TGTGCCAGTAGTATCGCTAGCGGGTCTAGCACAGATACGCAGTATTTT
. | TRBJ1-1 | TRBV28 | . | CASSRTYVVTPEAFF | TGTGCCAGCAGCCGGACTTACGTTGTGACGCCTGAAGCTTTCTTT
. | TRBJ2-7 | TRBV29-1 | TRBD1 | CSVSPDRGYEQYF | TGCAGCGTTTCCCCCGACAGGGGCTACGAGCAGTACTTC
. | TRBJ2-1 | TRBV7-2 | TRBD2 | CASSPGGSGTYNEQFF | TGTGCCAGCAGCCCCGGGGGGTCCGGGACCTACAATGAGCAGTTCTTC
once | TRBJ2-3 | TRBV5-1 | TRBD2 | CASSFGLAGSAGPDTQYF | TGCGCCAGCAGTTTCGGGCTAGCGGGCTCGGCAGGACCGGATACGCAGTATTTT
. | TRBJ1-2 | TRBV5-1 | TRBD1 | CASSRREGQPGSPNYGYTF | TGCGCCAGCAGCCGACGGGAGGGACAGCCCGGTTCTCCTAACTATGGCTACACCTTC
once | TRBJ2-7 | TRBV6-5 | TRBD2 | CASKVRGGRYEQYF | TGTGCCAGCAAGGTCCGGGGCGGGAGGTACGAGCAGTACTTC
. | TRBJ1-1 | TRBV13 | . | CASSPRGRGTTEAFF | TGTGCCAGCAGCCCTAGAGGACGGGGGACTACTGAAGCTTTCTTT
. | TRBJ2-2 | TRBV18 | TRBD2 | CASSPLFSGAITGELFF | TGTGCCAGCTCACCACTTTTTAGCGGGGCTATCACCGGGGAGCTGTTTTTT
once | TRBJ2-7 | TRBV20-1 | . | CSASSRGPLDEQYF | TGCAGTGCTAGTTCACGAGGGCCTTTGGACGAGCAGTACTTC
. | TRBJ1-1 | TRBV19 | TRBD1 | CASSTPQGRTEAFF | TGTGCCAGTAGTACACCACAGGGGAGGACTGAAGCTTTCTTT
once | TRBJ2-3 | TRBV9 | TRBD2 | CASSAGLADSTDTQYF | TGTGCCAGCAGCGCAGGACTAGCGGACAGCACAGATACGCAGTATTTT
. | TRBJ1-5 | TRBV28 | . | CASRGVISNQPQHF | TGTGCCAGCAGGGGAGTTATAAGCAATCAGCCCCAGCATTTT